This TCR beta chain was sequenced for a study of vaccination and CD4 T cells after COVID-19. This clonotype has just one count. Its specificity is not known. Treatment reported: roughly 10-day PBMC culture with coronavirus spike peptide pools or control peptides (ViraFEST assay). ViraFEST stimulated the growth of antigen-specific T cells using peptide pools and subsequently profiled their TCRs by sequencing. The assay that was used to sequence DNA from cultured CD4+ T cells was the Oncomine TCR Beta short-read assay. Genomic DNA was isolated from CD4+ T cells that had been cultured. TCRdb fed the PCR reads into MiXCR, producing one record per CDR3 protein. The data hold roughly 8,300 distinct CDR3 sequences, with about 61% observed a single time. Germline values: CDR1 SGHTA, CDR2 FQGTGA. This CDR3 is built from 13 residues. V shed 3 bases and J shed 4 bases, with 10 bases lying between them.

The chain joins TRBV7-3 to TRBJ2-7, with a possible D match to TRBD1 (6 bases). The source of this sequence is a human donor with COVID-19. Sequencing used cultured CD4+ T cells from blood, obtained after SARS-CoV-2 vaccination. The CDR3 spells CASSLEQGYEQYF. In nucleotides, the CDR3 is TGTGCCAGCAGCTTGGAACAGGGATACGAGCAGTACTTC.